This TCR beta chain originates from a study of blood T cell repertoires in COVID-19. The wider study: Samples taken during acute and convalescent COVID-19 were collected in the United States, Italy and Spain. Sources were T cells, B-cell-depleted T cells, or PBMCs; the material itself was cDNA or gDNA.

The length of the CDR3 is 15 residues. Per the germline V gene, CDR1 is SGDLS and CDR2 is YYNGEE. Trimming removed 3 bases from V and 2 bases from J; junction bases left unmatched: 4. How the authors handled the data: Reference gene primer amplification gave estimated nucleated cell counts. Assay used: immunoSEQ multiplex PCR; TCRdb lists only in-frame clones, some missing. V and J calls and clone size are given by that table; D and trimming were obtained from the DNA. The sample carries about 77,000 clones, 80% recorded once. The material sequenced was peripheral blood. This chain joins TRBV9 and TRBJ2-7; 11 nucleotides agree with TRBD1. This TCR was sampled from a woman in her 70s with acute or convalescent COVID-19. The CDR3 loop reads CASSGGQGGTYEQYF. CDR3 DNA sequence: TGTGCCAGCAGCGGGGGACAGGGGGGAACCTACGAGCAGTACTTC.